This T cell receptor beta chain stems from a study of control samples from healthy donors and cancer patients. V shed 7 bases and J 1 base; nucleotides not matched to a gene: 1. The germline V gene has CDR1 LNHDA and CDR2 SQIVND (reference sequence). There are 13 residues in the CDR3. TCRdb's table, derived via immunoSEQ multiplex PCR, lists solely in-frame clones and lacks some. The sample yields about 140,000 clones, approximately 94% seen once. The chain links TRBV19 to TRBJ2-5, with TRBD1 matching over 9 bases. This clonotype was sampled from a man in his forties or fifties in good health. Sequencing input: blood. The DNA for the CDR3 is TGTGCCAGTAAACAGGGGGCCCAAGAGACCCAGTACTTC. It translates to CASKQGAQETQYF.